A selection of T cell receptor beta chains follows, all from one sample in a study of blood T cell repertoires in COVID-19. Repertoires were generated with immunoSEQ multiplex PCR, while TCRdb's copy carries only in-frame clones and drops some. The sample lists 200,000 to 250,000 clones; more than 85% were seen once. The sample consisted of peripheral blood. All receptors come from a woman in her fifties or sixties with COVID-19, enrolled during active disease. Each CDR3 is given with its conserved first and last residue. The D gene is left open where the match is weak. Clone size is given for some rows only: seen once, a few or many times, or a class if the clone is expanded.

J gene,CDR3 length,clone size,V gene,D gene,CDR3 protein,CDR3 DNA
TRBJ2-2,15,NA,TRBV13,TRBD1,CASSQGQGFTGELFF,TGTGCCAGCAGCCAGGGACAGGGCTTCACCGGGGAGCTGTTTTTT
TRBJ1-5,16,many,TRBV19,NA,CASTEFVRATNQPQHF,TGTGCCAGTACCGAATTTGTCAGGGCCACCAATCAGCCCCAGCATTTT
TRBJ1-6,17,NA,TRBV19,NA,CASSIVGGDRWNSPLHF,TGTGCCAGTAGTATAGTAGGGGGGGATCGTTGGAATTCACCCCTCCACTTT
TRBJ2-3,14,NA,TRBV5-1,TRBD2,CASSLGVAGETQYF,TGCGCCAGCAGCTTGGGGGTAGCGGGGGAAACGCAGTATTTT
TRBJ1-1,13,NA,TRBV25-1,NA,CASSEYSGTEAFF,TGTGCCAGCAGTGAATACTCAGGCACTGAAGCTTTCTTT
TRBJ2-5,14,NA,TRBV2,TRBD2,CASRVGGTQETQYF,TGTGCCAGCCGGGTGGGGGGGACGCAAGAGACCCAGTACTTC
TRBJ1-4,14,NA,TRBV11-2,TRBD1,CASSLDRGSEKLFF,TGTGCCAGCAGCCTAGACAGGGGGTCTGAAAAACTGTTTTTT
TRBJ2-2,14,NA,TRBV19,TRBD1,CASSRQGDTGELFF,TGTGCCAGTAGTAGACAGGGGGACACCGGGGAGCTGTTTTTT
TRBJ1-1,14,NA,TRBV7-9,NA,CASSLATANTEAFF,TGTGCCAGCAGCTTGGCGACAGCGAACACTGAAGCTTTCTTT
TRBJ1-5,16,once,TRBV7-2,TRBD1,CASSSILQGAGQPQHF,TGTGCCAGCAGCTCAATTTTACAGGGGGCAGGGCAGCCCCAGCATTTT
TRBJ2-2,15,NA,TRBV2,TRBD1,CASSERTGRSGELFF,TGTGCCAGCAGTGAGAGGACAGGGAGATCCGGGGAGCTGTTTTTT
TRBJ1-4,13,NA,TRBV5-1,NA,CASRTDSNEKLFF,TGCGCCAGCAGAACGGACTCTAATGAAAAACTGTTTTTT
TRBJ2-3,14,NA,TRBV10-3,TRBD2,CAISPSGGTDTQYF,TGTGCCATCAGCCCTAGCGGGGGCACAGATACGCAGTATTTT
TRBJ2-7,16,NA,TRBV28,TRBD1,CASTPGLGTGSHEQYF,TGTGCCAGCACCCCGGGATTAGGGACAGGGTCCCACGAGCAGTACTTC
TRBJ1-1,14,NA,TRBV21-1,NA,CASSLRDRGREAFF,TGTGCCAGCAGCCTCCGGGACAGGGGTCGCGAAGCTTTCTTT
TRBJ2-2,16,NA,TRBV5-6,TRBD2,CASSISGGANTGELFF,TGTGCCAGCAGCATTAGCGGGGGCGCGAACACCGGGGAGCTGTTTTTT
TRBJ1-2,12,NA,TRBV9,TRBD1,CASSVRTGRVTF,TGTGCCAGCAGCGTTCGGACAGGGCGAGTCACCTTC
TRBJ2-5,12,NA,TRBV30,NA,CAWSVSEETQYF,TGTGCCTGGAGTGTCTCAGAAGAGACCCAGTACTTC
TRBJ2-7,16,NA,TRBV9,TRBD1,CASSLTPDRPSYEQYF,TGTGCCAGCAGCCTAACCCCGGACAGGCCTTCCTACGAGCAGTACTTC
TRBJ2-6,17,NA,TRBV7-9,NA,CASTPQIFYSGANVLTF,TGTGCCAGCACCCCACAGATTTTCTACTCTGGGGCCAACGTCCTGACTTTC
TRBJ2-2,17,NA,TRBV19,NA,CASTSIGGTANTGELFF,TGTGCCAGTACCTCCATTGGGGGGACCGCGAACACCGGGGAGCTGTTTTTT
TRBJ1-2,14,once,TRBV5-4,NA,CASSLARGGYGYTF,TGTGCCAGCAGCTTGGCCAGAGGAGGCTATGGCTACACCTTC